These T cell receptor beta chains were read from a single sample in a study of T cells in Graves' hyperthyroidism and ophthalmopathy. TCRdb recomputed calls from the multiplex PCR reads with MiXCR, one row per CDR3 protein. The sample lists hundreds of thousands of distinct CDR3 sequences; roughly 17% were seen once. Material: blood. The receptors were gathered from a woman between 18 and 30 years old with Graves' ophthalmopathy. Both conserved end residues are part of each CDR3. A D gene is named only where the DNA matches it firmly. The size entry is marked missing in some rows and otherwise reads once, few, many or a size class.

D gene: -
J gene: TRBJ2-3
V gene: TRBV12-3/TRBV12-4
clone size: many
CDR3 length: 14
CDR3 DNA: TGTGCCAGCAGTTGGGGGGGGGCGGTAGATACGCAGTATTTT
CDR3 protein: CASSWGGAVDTQYF

D gene: TRBD1
J gene: TRBJ1-2
V gene: TRBV12-3/TRBV12-4
clone size: many
CDR3 length: 14
CDR3 DNA: TGTGCCAGCAGTACAACAGGGGGCGCGAAGGGCTACACCTTC
CDR3 protein: CASSTTGGAKGYTF

D gene: TRBD2
J gene: TRBJ2-3
V gene: TRBV5-8
clone size: many
CDR3 length: 17
CDR3 DNA: TGTGCCAGCAGCCCCATAGAGGAGCGGGGAATCACAGATACGCAGTATTTT
CDR3 protein: CASSPIEERGITDTQYF

D gene: -
J gene: TRBJ1-2
V gene: TRBV5-1
clone size: many
CDR3 length: 14
CDR3 DNA: TGCGCCAGCAGCTCTGAGGGGAGGATCTATGGCTACACCTTC
CDR3 protein: CASSSEGRIYGYTF

D gene: -
J gene: TRBJ1-1
V gene: TRBV18
clone size: -
CDR3 length: 16
CDR3 DNA: TGTGCCAGCTCAGATGGCCGGGACCCTCGTTTGGGCTCGGCTTTCTTT
CDR3 protein: CASSDGRDPRLGSAFF

D gene: -
J gene: TRBJ1-2
V gene: TRBV10-2
clone size: few
CDR3 length: 13
CDR3 DNA: TGCGCCAGCAGTGAGAAGGGGGGGTATGGCTACACCTTC
CDR3 protein: CASSEKGGYGYTF

D gene: TRBD2
J gene: TRBJ2-5
V gene: TRBV7-2
clone size: many
CDR3 length: 16
CDR3 DNA: TGTGCCAGCAGCTTAGGACGGGGGGGCCTCCAAGAGACCCAGTACTTC
CDR3 protein: CASSLGRGGLQETQYF

D gene: TRBD1
J gene: TRBJ2-3
V gene: TRBV19
clone size: few
CDR3 length: 14
CDR3 DNA: TGTGCCAGTCGGGACAGGGGCCACACAGATACGCAGTATTTT
CDR3 protein: CASRDRGHTDTQYF

D gene: TRBD2
J gene: TRBJ2-3
V gene: TRBV20-1
clone size: many
CDR3 length: 16
CDR3 DNA: TGCAGTGCTACCCGGTCCCGGGAGGCCCTCTCAGATACGCAGTATTTT
CDR3 protein: CSATRSREALSDTQYF

D gene: TRBD1
J gene: TRBJ1-6
V gene: TRBV5-1
clone size: many
CDR3 length: 16
CDR3 DNA: TGCGCCAGCAGCCTTGGGACAGGGCGGGCAGGCTCACCCCTCCACTTT
CDR3 protein: CASSLGTGRAGSPLHF

D gene: -
J gene: TRBJ1-1
V gene: TRBV3-1
clone size: many
CDR3 length: 13
CDR3 DNA: TGTGCCAGCAGCCAAAGGGAGGGATCTGAAGCTTTCTTT
CDR3 protein: CASSQREGSEAFF

D gene: -
J gene: TRBJ2-7
V gene: TRBV7-8
clone size: many
CDR3 length: 15
CDR3 DNA: TGTGCCAGCAGCCCTCGATTGACGGGGGCTGCCGAGCAGTACTTC
CDR3 protein: CASSPRLTGAAEQYF

D gene: -
J gene: TRBJ2-7
V gene: TRBV2
clone size: many
CDR3 length: 14
CDR3 DNA: TGTGCCAGCAGTGAAACGGCTCTCGAGTACGAGCAGTACTTC
CDR3 protein: CASSETALEYEQYF

D gene: TRBD1
J gene: TRBJ2-7
V gene: TRBV15
clone size: many
CDR3 length: 16
CDR3 DNA: TGTGCCACCAGCAGATCCGGGACAGGGGGCTCCTACGAGCAGTACTTC
CDR3 protein: CATSRSGTGGSYEQYF

D gene: TRBD1
J gene: TRBJ2-7
V gene: TRBV5-6
clone size: many
CDR3 length: 16
CDR3 DNA: TGTGCCAGCAGCTCCGGACAGGGCATATACCACTACGAGCAGTACTTC
CDR3 protein: CASSSGQGIYHYEQYF

D gene: -
J gene: TRBJ2-2
V gene: TRBV5-1
clone size: many
CDR3 length: 15
CDR3 DNA: TGCGCCAGCAGCCTAGGGTCGCAGAACACCGGGGAGCTGTTTTTT
CDR3 protein: CASSLGSQNTGELFF

D gene: TRBD1
J gene: TRBJ1-5
V gene: TRBV20-1
clone size: many
CDR3 length: 15
CDR3 DNA: TGCAGTGCTGTCGACAGGGAGGTCAGCGTGCAGCCCCAGCATTTT
CDR3 protein: CSAVDREVSVQPQHF

D gene: TRBD1
J gene: TRBJ1-1
V gene: TRBV6-9
clone size: -
CDR3 length: 18
CDR3 DNA: TGTGCCAGCAGTTACGTAGTCGGGACAGGGGGCACGAACACTGAAGCTTTCTTT
CDR3 protein: CASSYVVGTGGTNTEAFF

D gene: TRBD2
J gene: TRBJ2-7
V gene: TRBV20-1
clone size: -
CDR3 length: 16
CDR3 DNA: TGCAGTGCTCGAGGACTAGCGGGAGGGCCAATCTACGAGCAGTACTTC
CDR3 protein: CSARGLAGGPIYEQYF

D gene: -
J gene: TRBJ1-1
V gene: TRBV27
clone size: many
CDR3 length: 13
CDR3 DNA: TGTGCCAGCATTGGATTAGGGGGCACTGAAGCTTTCTTT
CDR3 protein: CASIGLGGTEAFF

D gene: TRBD2
J gene: TRBJ2-1
V gene: TRBV10-2
clone size: once
CDR3 length: 13
CDR3 DNA: TGCGCCAGCGGACTAGCGGAGAACAATGAGCAGTTCTTC
CDR3 protein: CASGLAENNEQFF

D gene: -
J gene: TRBJ1-4
V gene: TRBV7-2
clone size: many
CDR3 length: 15
CDR3 DNA: TGTGCCAGCAGCGCGACAGCAGCAACTAATGAAAAACTGTTTTTT
CDR3 protein: CASSATAATNEKLFF

D gene: -
J gene: TRBJ2-1
V gene: TRBV11-2
clone size: many
CDR3 length: 13
CDR3 DNA: TGTGCCAGCAGCTTAGGGAGAGGGGATGAGCAGTTCTTC
CDR3 protein: CASSLGRGDEQFF

D gene: TRBD2
J gene: TRBJ2-3
V gene: TRBV7-2
clone size: many
CDR3 length: 15
CDR3 DNA: TGTGCCAGCAGCGCTAGCGGGGGGAGCACAGATACGCAGTATTTT
CDR3 protein: CASSASGGSTDTQYF

D gene: TRBD1
J gene: TRBJ1-1
V gene: TRBV28
clone size: many
CDR3 length: 15
CDR3 DNA: TGTGCCAGCAACCCCGGGGACAGGGGGCGCACTGAAGCTTTCTTT
CDR3 protein: CASNPGDRGRTEAFF

D gene: TRBD2
J gene: TRBJ2-1
V gene: TRBV28
clone size: many
CDR3 length: 15
CDR3 DNA: TGTGCCAGCAGTTCCCTAGCGGGGGGGAGTAATGAGCAGTTCTTC
CDR3 protein: CASSSLAGGSNEQFF

D gene: -
J gene: TRBJ2-1
V gene: TRBV6-1
clone size: few
CDR3 length: 14
CDR3 DNA: TGTGCCACCGATGAGGGGTCCTCCTACAATGAGCAGTTCTTC
CDR3 protein: CATDEGSSYNEQFF

D gene: TRBD2
J gene: TRBJ2-1
V gene: TRBV11-3
clone size: -
CDR3 length: 17
CDR3 DNA: TGTGCCAGCAGCTTAGCATCTAGCGGGAGGGATGGGAATGAGCAGTTCTTC
CDR3 protein: CASSLASSGRDGNEQFF

D gene: -
J gene: TRBJ2-7
V gene: TRBV11-2
clone size: -
CDR3 length: 16
CDR3 DNA: TGTGCCAGCAGCCCCCGTGGGACCGCCGGCCGAGACGAGCAGTACTTC
CDR3 protein: CASSPRGTAGRDEQYF

D gene: -
J gene: TRBJ1-1
V gene: TRBV11-2
clone size: -
CDR3 length: 15
CDR3 DNA: TGTGCCAGCAGCGTGTTGGGGGGCATGAACACTGAAGCTTTCTTT
CDR3 protein: CASSVLGGMNTEAFF

D gene: TRBD2
J gene: TRBJ2-1
V gene: TRBV5-1
clone size: many
CDR3 length: 15
CDR3 DNA: TGCGCCAGCAGCTTGGAACTAGCGGGGGGGCGTGAGCAGTTCTTC
CDR3 protein: CASSLELAGGREQFF

D gene: -
J gene: TRBJ1-3
V gene: TRBV28
clone size: many
CDR3 length: 17
CDR3 DNA: TGTGCCAGCAGCCCGCCCCCAGGGTATCCGCCGGGAAACACCATATATTTT
CDR3 protein: CASSPPPGYPPGNTIYF

D gene: -
J gene: TRBJ2-1
V gene: TRBV27
clone size: many
CDR3 length: 14
CDR3 DNA: TGTGCCAGCAGGCCCGACACCGGATCGCCTGAGCAGTTCTTC
CDR3 protein: CASRPDTGSPEQFF

D gene: TRBD1
J gene: TRBJ1-2
V gene: TRBV4-1
clone size: many
CDR3 length: 15
CDR3 DNA: TGCGCCAGCAGCCAAGATAGGACAGGATACTATGGCTACACCTTC
CDR3 protein: CASSQDRTGYYGYTF

D gene: -
J gene: TRBJ2-2
V gene: TRBV6-1
clone size: -
CDR3 length: 16
CDR3 DNA: TGTGCCAGCAAGAAGAGACGGGACATTAACACCGGGGAGCTGTTTTTT
CDR3 protein: CASKKRRDINTGELFF

D gene: TRBD2
J gene: TRBJ2-2
V gene: TRBV7-9
clone size: few
CDR3 length: 15
CDR3 DNA: TGTGCCAGCGGCTTCGGCGGGGGATACACCGGGGAGCTGTTTTTT
CDR3 protein: CASGFGGGYTGELFF

D gene: TRBD2
J gene: TRBJ2-7
V gene: TRBV18
clone size: many
CDR3 length: 15
CDR3 DNA: TGTGCCAGCTCACCTCCGGGACTAGCGGGACTCGAGCAGTACTTC
CDR3 protein: CASSPPGLAGLEQYF

D gene: TRBD1
J gene: TRBJ2-7
V gene: TRBV10-2
clone size: -
CDR3 length: 13
CDR3 DNA: TGCGCCAGCGAAAGACAGGGGATCTACGAGCAGTACTTC
CDR3 protein: CASERQGIYEQYF

D gene: -
J gene: TRBJ2-2
V gene: TRBV27
clone size: many
CDR3 length: 18
CDR3 DNA: TGTGCCAGCAGTTTATCCGTTTCCGGGAGTAAGCGCACCGGGGAGCTGTTTTTT
CDR3 protein: CASSLSVSGSKRTGELFF

D gene: -
J gene: TRBJ2-5
V gene: TRBV11-2
clone size: many
CDR3 length: 14
CDR3 DNA: TGTGCCAGCAGCTTGTTTAGACTCCCGGAGACCCAGTACTTC
CDR3 protein: CASSLFRLPETQYF

D gene: -
J gene: TRBJ1-5
V gene: TRBV2
clone size: many
CDR3 length: 15
CDR3 DNA: TGTGCCAGCAGTGGAAAAGAAGATAGCAATCAGCCCCAGCATTTT
CDR3 protein: CASSGKEDSNQPQHF

D gene: TRBD1
J gene: TRBJ1-4
V gene: TRBV4-1
clone size: -
CDR3 length: 18
CDR3 DNA: TGCGCCAGCAGCCCGGGCGCGGCAGGGGGATCGGTTAATGAAAAACTGTTTTTT
CDR3 protein: CASSPGAAGGSVNEKLFF

D gene: -
J gene: TRBJ1-2
V gene: TRBV20-1
clone size: many
CDR3 length: 12
CDR3 DNA: TGCAGTGTTCACACAGGTGGCTATGGCTACACCTTC
CDR3 protein: CSVHTGGYGYTF

D gene: -
J gene: TRBJ1-2
V gene: TRBV4-2
clone size: many
CDR3 length: 16
CDR3 DNA: TGTGCCAGCAGCCAAGGCATCTCGGTCGGGGCGTATGGCTACACCTTC
CDR3 protein: CASSQGISVGAYGYTF

D gene: TRBD2
J gene: TRBJ2-3
V gene: TRBV7-2
clone size: many
CDR3 length: 14
CDR3 DNA: TGTGCCAGTCAGACTAGCGGGAGCACAGATACGCAGTATTTT
CDR3 protein: CASQTSGSTDTQYF

D gene: TRBD1
J gene: TRBJ1-3
V gene: TRBV18
clone size: many
CDR3 length: 15
CDR3 DNA: TGTGCCAGCTCAGCCCCGGGACAGGAAGGAAACACCATATATTTT
CDR3 protein: CASSAPGQEGNTIYF

D gene: TRBD1
J gene: TRBJ2-5
V gene: TRBV18
clone size: many
CDR3 length: 16
CDR3 DNA: TGTGCCAGCTCACCACCAAGTACAGGGGGCCTAGAGACCCAGTACTTC
CDR3 protein: CASSPPSTGGLETQYF